These T cell receptor beta chains were read from a single sample in a study of blood T cell repertoires in COVID-19. TCRdb's table, derived via immunoSEQ multiplex PCR, lists solely in-frame clones and lacks some. Of some 220,000 clones in the sample, roughly 80% were seen once. The sample taken for sequencing was peripheral blood. The receptor set was obtained from a woman aged 25-40 years who had recovered from COVID-19. The CDR3 runs from the conserved cysteine through the conserved F or W.

V gene,J gene,CDR3 protein
TRBV6-5,TRBJ1-1,CASSPTTGGWTEAFF
TRBV28,TRBJ2-2,CASSDKNTGELFF
TRBV19,TRBJ1-1,CASRNEPTGGHTEAFF
TRBV2,TRBJ2-1,CASTGLAAYNEQFF
TRBV5-1,TRBJ2-5,CASSRVGQEETQYF
TRBV27,TRBJ2-2,CASSLAGATGELFF
TRBV5-1,TRBJ2-1,CASSFGGANEQFF
TRBV24-1,TRBJ2-3,CATSDLSGGTDTQYF
TRBV11-3,TRBJ2-1,CASSLGASSYNEQFF
TRBV6-5,TRBJ2-7,CASKDSSYEQYF
TRBV5-1,TRBJ2-7,CASSRGVDAYEQYF
TRBV10-3,TRBJ1-2,CAISEQGRDGYTF
TRBV24-1,TRBJ2-1,CATATSGRGYNEQFF
TRBV9,TRBJ2-1,CASSVGRAGVLYNEQFF
TRBV27,TRBJ2-5,CASQGFEKTQYF
TRBV29-1,TRBJ2-7,CSVRPRDYEQYF
TRBV5-1,TRBJ1-5,CASSLSGGDQPQHF
TRBV5-5,TRBJ1-2,CASSLLGQANYGYTF
TRBV27,TRBJ2-7,CASRSSYEQYF
TRBV29-1,TRBJ1-5,CSVVGQGGNQPQHF
TRBV3-1/TRBV3-2,TRBJ1-5,CASSQTRRDQPQHF
TRBV6-4,TRBJ2-3,CASSPVRGGTDTQYF
TRBV18,TRBJ1-6,CASSPSRESPLHF
TRBV10-3,TRBJ2-7,CATRDRSYEQYF
TRBV6-4,TRBJ2-3,CASSASSGSSDTQYF
TRBV25-1,TRBJ1-3,CASGDSSSGNTIYF
TRBV19,TRBJ1-2,CAATTGVNYGYTF
TRBV5-1,TRBJ2-2,CASSLRGFNTGELFF
TRBV6-2/TRBV6-3,TRBJ1-1,CASSYDRPNTEAFF
TRBV5-4,TRBJ2-4,CASSSSGTKNIQYF
TRBV28,TRBJ1-2,CASRPVLLAYGYTF